This entry concerns a single T cell receptor (beta chain). This specimen belongs to a study of blood T cells in healthy people across ages. A second PCR of roughly 6 to 12 cycles used a sample-barcoded 5' primer and a J-beta primer mix. Unique molecular identifiers of 12 random nucleotides labeled each cDNA. TCRdb passed the 5' RACE reads through MiXCR, listing each CDR3 protein once. Of roughly 1,800,000 distinct CDR3 sequences listed, about 49% are singletons. No fewer than 5.5 micrograms of total RNA were isolated from every sample. Trimming pared 11 bases from V and 15 bases from J, leaving 17 bases between. The germline V gene has CDR1 SNHLY and CDR2 FYNNEI. The CDR3 is 10 amino acids.

The chain couples TRBV2 to TRBJ2-1, with D tentatively TRBD1 or TRBD2 (5 bases each). The TCR was taken from a woman in her 40s in good health. Specimen: blood. This CDR3 is CAGIGTTPFF. In nucleotides, the CDR3 is TGTGCCGGCATAGGGACCACTCCGTTCTTC.